This TCR beta chain comes out of a study of response to subunit inactivated influenza vaccine. TCRdb reanalysed the RT-PCR reads using MiXCR and keeps one entry per CDR3 protein. The table has around 650,000 distinct CDR3 sequences, more than 15% seen once. Study-level results: Each seasonal influenza vaccination recruits few new T cells, the authors suggested.

This clonotype was counted many times. Its cognate antigen is unknown. The CDR3 spans 15 residues. The germline gives CDR1 SGHTA, CDR2 FQGNSA. Trimming left V 1 base short and J 1 base short, with 8 bases between. The chain combines TRBV7-2 with TRBJ2-1, with D hard to call. This receptor was taken from a man aged 50 to 60 who received an inactivated influenza vaccine. The source material was PBMCs from blood, sampled 11 to 12 days after vaccination. In DNA, the CDR3 is TGTGCCAGCAGCTTAGATCGTAGTTCCTACAATGAGCAGTTCTTC. Protein sequence: CASSLDRSSYNEQFF.